What follows is one TCR beta chain and its context. Its recognized antigen is unknown. The record has no base qualities; no much larger clone is one base away. This sample was included in a study of shared clonotypes between healthy human individuals (dated by TCRdb to 2018 to 2020). About the full investigation: The cohort comprised two women and a few men aged 18 to 49 years. Libraries were prepared and TCR repertoires were sequenced by different laboratories using diverse techniques, in order to increase sequencing depth and limit assay-specific biases. Between about 0.94 and 8.9 billion PBMCs per donor were obtained by leukapheresis. To estimate repertoire size and how much clonotype sharing occurs between individuals, the study deeply sequenced the blood TCR repertoires of roughly 5 healthy adults. The study at large found these results: The genetic and exposure-history diversity represented was limited by the small number of donors. Only blood was sampled, and tissue TCR repertoires likely differ from those in blood. Pairwise subsampling indicated that sequencing depth was expected to affect the degree of clonotype sharing among donors.

Using the deep immunoSEQ assay, multiplex PCR amplified TCR CDR3 regions from genomic DNA. Extracted genomic DNA from each cell subset was distributed evenly across all wells of several immunoSEQ 96-well plates, and each plate was treated as a replicate. For unsorted PBMC, each replicate PCR was loaded with approximately 330 ng genomic DNA, equivalent to roughly 31,000 T cell genomes. Genomic DNA from unsorted PBMC was sequenced over ten immunoSEQ deep assay plates. Purified libraries were quantified with a Qubit 3.0 fluorometer, sized on a Bioanalyzer 2100, and re-quantified with the KAPA Library Quantification kit. Each immunoSEQ 96-well plate was sequenced on its own single-read 150-cycle Illumina NextSeq 550 flow cell. The study's own analysis went as follows. Because only junctional sequences without quality scores were contained in the immunoSEQ output, filtering matching that applied to full-length reads could not be performed. Sequences were annotated with PyIR, a Python wrapper for IgBLAST v1.9, and V/J genes and CDR3 were assigned using IMGT germline references. Reads were filtered out if the reads had weak V/J assignments (E-value above 1e-6), no CDR3, stop codons, out-of-frame junctions, or ambiguous translated residues. V3J clonotypes were defined as sequences sharing the same inferred V gene, J gene, and CDR3 amino acid sequence. Percentage overlap between repertoires was calculated by dividing the number of shared unique clonotypes by the size of the smaller repertoire. Repertoire richness was assessed with RTK rarefaction, the Chao1 estimator, and Recon v2.1 estimates of unobserved clonotypes. TCRdb's version of the immuneACCESS table is confined to in-frame rearrangements and falls short of the full clone set. An unresolved V gene accounts for under half of the shortfall where checked; the remainder is of unknown origin. Clone size and V and J calls were adopted from that table, with D and trimming inferred from the DNA. The sample contains approximately 470,000 clones, around 85% of them found a single time. Roughly an eighth of the sample is held by the ten biggest clonotypes.

The donors were healthy, HIV-negative adults with no recently reported acute infections or vaccinations. All donors were Caucasian adults living in Nashville, Tennessee, USA. For unsorted samples, around 85 million PBMCs were counted, and genomic DNA was extracted using the QIAamp DNA Blood Mini kit. Blood was collected by leukapheresis, and PBMCs were isolated by Ficoll-Histopaque density gradient centrifugation and then cryopreserved in liquid nitrogen vapor phase. This receptor was taken from a woman between 40 and 50 years old in good health. Some clones in this sample may be carry-over from other donors' samples. The sequenced material came from PBMCs.

The DNA reads as follows: TGTGCCAGCAGGTCCCGGGGGGGGTCCCCTTACAATGAGCAGTTCTTC. This codes for CASRSRGGSPYNEQFF. Here the chain combines TRBV2 and TRBJ2-1; TRBD2 lines up with 8 middle nucleotides. Trimmed from V: 6 bases; trimmed from J: 4 bases; junction bases lacking a gene match: 11. From a lookup of the germline V gene, CDR1 and CDR2 are SNHLY and FYNNEI. Including the terminal cysteine and phenylalanine, the CDR3 comprises 16 residues. Only the CDR3 DNA is retained, 48 bases long and in frame from the first base.